The next 10 T cell receptor beta chains were all read from a single sample in a study of cytomegalovirus exposure and HLA in healthy donors. PCR employed 60 Vbeta and 13 Jbeta primers. Assay: immunoSEQ multiplex PCR; the TCRdb copy retains only in-frame clones and omits some. This table holds about 180,000 clones, 80% found once. Sequenced: PBMCs. The receptors originated from a girl aged 10 to 17 in good health and CMV-seropositive.

V is TRBV25-1 and J is TRBJ2-7; no reliable D call. The CDR3 spans 13 residues. Trimming removed 6 bases at V and 4 bases at J, with 13 bases between. Germline lookup yields CDR1 MGHDK and CDR2 SYGVNS. CDR3 coding DNA: TGTGCCAGCAGGCCGCGGCTTCTTTACGAGCAGTACTTC. It is translated as CASRPRLLYEQYF.

Of note for this clone: The sample has other DNA sequences that encode this CDR3 too. V is TRBV6-5 and J is TRBJ2-7; 11 nucleotides align to TRBD1. With 6 bases clipped from V and 2 bases from J, the junction kept 3 bases outside the gene matches. Germline V CDR1 and CDR2: MNHEY, SVGAGI. This CDR3 is built from 14 residues. The CDR3 reads CASSLGQGAYEQYF. The CDR3 nucleotides are TGTGCCAGCAGCCTGGGACAGGGGGCCTACGAGCAGTACTTC.

The chain is built from TRBV18 and TRBJ1-2; maybe TRBD1 (6 bases). CDR3 length: 12 amino acids. Trimming took 6 bases from V and 7 from J, leaving 12 bases between them. The germline V gene has CDR1 KGHSH and CDR2 LQKENI. The DNA for the CDR3 is TGTGCCAGCTCCGGGACACCACTTGGCTACACCTTC. Amino acid sequence: CASSGTPLGYTF.

The genes are TRBV5-1 and TRBJ2-3; D is unclear. The CDR3 runs to 13 residues. The germline CDR1 and CDR2 sequences are SGHRS and YFSETQ. Trimming shortened V by 6 bases and J by 4 bases, and 12 bases separated the two germline ends. This chain's CDR3 is CASNPEPPDTQYF. In nucleotides, the CDR3 is TGCGCCAGCAATCCAGAACCCCCAGATACGCAGTATTTT. Full variable domain (missing parts from reference TRBV5-1 and TRBJ2-3): KAGVTQTPRYLIKTRGQQVTLSCSPISGHRSVSWYQQTPGQGLQFLFEYFSETQRNKGNFPGRFSGRQFSNSRSEMNVSTLELGDSALYLCASNPEPPDTQYFGPGTRLTVL.

The chain is built from TRBV11-3 and TRBJ2-1; D is ambiguous. CDR3 length equals 13 residues. V lost 1 base, J lost 8 bases, and 9 bases lay in between. The germline gives CDR1 SGHNT, CDR2 YENEEA. CDR3 in amino acids: CASSLGSLYEQFF. The CDR3 bases are TGTGCCAGCAGCTTAGGATCTCTATATGAGCAGTTCTTC.

Only a few counts were recorded for this clone. The chain combines TRBV10-3 with TRBJ2-7; D remains ambiguous. V lost 2 bases, J lost 5 bases, and 7 bases lay in between. The CDR3 has 12 amino acids. The germline CDR1 and CDR2 sequences are ENHRY and SYGVKD. CDR3 in DNA: TGTGCCATCAGTGAGCTATCTCACGAGCAGTACTTC. It yields the protein CAISELSHEQYF.

This chain uses TRBV4-1 with TRBJ2-3; TRBD1 might be the D (6 bases). The length of the CDR3 is 15 residues. V lost 2 bases and J lost 4, with 13 bases in between. Per germline, CDR1 MGHRA and CDR2 YSYEKL. The CDR3 loop reads CASSQSTGFADTQYF. CDR3 nucleotides: TGCGCCAGCAGCCAATCTACAGGGTTTGCAGATACGCAGTATTTT.

This clone occurred a few times. The chain has TRBV6-5 and TRBJ2-7; possibly TRBD2 for D (6 bases). The CDR3 is 13 residues long. Germline V gives CDR1 MNHEY, CDR2 SVGAGI. Trimming took 5 bases from V and 4 from J, leaving 12 bases between them. The CDR3 here is CASSREEWYEQYF. The CDR3, as DNA: TGTGCCAGCAGTAGGGAGGAATGGTACGAGCAGTACTTC.

This chain links TRBV11-2 with TRBJ2-7; 7 bases align to TRBD1. With V trimmed by 1 base and J by 3 bases, 6 bases remained unmatched. The CDR3 covers 15 residues. Germline values: CDR1 SGHAT, CDR2 FQNNGV. In DNA, the CDR3 is TGTGCCAGCAGCTTAGCGGCAGGGGACAGCTACGAGCAGTACTTC. Translation: CASSLAAGDSYEQYF.

This chain joins TRBV7-9 and TRBJ1-2; D remains unclear. Trimming shortened V by 5 bases and J by 3 bases, and 7 bases separated the two germline ends. This CDR3 comprises 12 residues. Germline values: CDR1 SEHNR, CDR2 FQNEAQ (reference sequence). CDR3 sequence (DNA): TGTGCCAGCAGCCTAAACTACTATGGCTACACCTTC. It is translated as CASSLNYYGYTF.